These T cell receptor beta chains were read from a single sample in a study of control samples from healthy donors and cancer patients. TCRdb's table, derived via immunoSEQ multiplex PCR, lists solely in-frame clones and lacks some. The table records tens of thousands of clones, 80% to 95% of them present only once. The specimen was blood. These receptors originate from a woman aged 45-59 years in good health. Both conserved end residues are part of each CDR3. The order of the fields is J gene, V gene, CDR3 protein.

>TRBJ1-2|TRBV7-2
CASSMDRLLLNYGYTF
>TRBJ2-5|TRBV5-1
CASSLGQAAHQYF
>TRBJ2-1|TRBV7-2
CASSFPHGVGTYNEQFF
>TRBJ1-4|TRBV24-1
CATSDRNTGKLFF
>TRBJ1-4|TRBV21-1
CASSKSRRWPLNEKLFF
>TRBJ1-1|TRBV23-1
CASSQMLLGSTDPNTEAFF
>TRBJ2-7|TRBV5-1
CASSSTGPGGYEQYF
>TRBJ1-2|TRBV7-8
CASSESYRQGFGYTF
>TRBJ1-1|TRBV19
CASSLTTGLTEAFF
>TRBJ1-6|TRBV3-1/TRBV3-2
CASSQEEQEPYNSPLHF